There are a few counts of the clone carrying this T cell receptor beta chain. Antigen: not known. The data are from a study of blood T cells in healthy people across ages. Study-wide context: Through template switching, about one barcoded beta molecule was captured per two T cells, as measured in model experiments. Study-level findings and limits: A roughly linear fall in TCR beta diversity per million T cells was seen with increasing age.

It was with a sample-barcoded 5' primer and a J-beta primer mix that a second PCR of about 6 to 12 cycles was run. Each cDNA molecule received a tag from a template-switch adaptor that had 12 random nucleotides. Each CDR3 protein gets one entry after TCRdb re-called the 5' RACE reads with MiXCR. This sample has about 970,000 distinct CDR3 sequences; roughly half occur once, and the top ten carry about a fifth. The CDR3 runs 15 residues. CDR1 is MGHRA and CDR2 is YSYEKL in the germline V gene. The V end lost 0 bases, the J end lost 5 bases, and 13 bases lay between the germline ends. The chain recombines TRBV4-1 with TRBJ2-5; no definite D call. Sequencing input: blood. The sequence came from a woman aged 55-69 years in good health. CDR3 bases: TGCGCCAGCAGCCAAGAATCCAGGCCAGCCGAGACCCAGTACTTC. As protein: CASSQESRPAETQYF.